These 19 T cell receptor beta chains originate from one sample sequenced in a study of T-cell reconstitution after alpha-beta-depleted transplantation in children. Researchers prepared the TCRbeta library using unique molecular identifiers, the study reports. TCRdb redid the calling of the PCR reads with MiXCR, one entry per CDR3 protein. The sample lists a few hundred thousand distinct CDR3 sequences, roughly 30% occurring once. The source material was PBMCs, sampled before TCRalphabeta/CD19-depleted stem cell transplant. The receptors derive from a boy under three years old with Wiskott-Aldrich syndrome, due to receive a stem cell transplant.

A few counts support this clonotype. The V gene is TRBV12-3 or TRBV12-4, the J gene TRBJ2-1; D might be TRBD2 (6 bases). The CDR3 has 13 residues. Trimming took off 2 bases at V and 8 bases at J, with 10 bases between the two ends. CDR3 coding DNA: TGTGCCAGCAGTTTACTAGTAGCGGATGAGCAGTTCTTC. Protein product: CASSLLVADEQFF.

A few counts support this clonotype. V usage is TRBV4-2 and J usage is TRBJ2-3, with 8 nucleotides matching TRBD2. CDR1 is LGHNA, CDR2 YNFKEQ, per germline. V lost 3 bases, J lost 2 bases, and 10 bases stayed unmatched. CDR3 size: 17 residues. The CDR3 DNA reads TGTGCCAGCAGCCAGGTTGAAGCGGGAGCATTCACAGATACGCAGTATTTT. Amino acid sequence: CASSQVEAGAFTDTQYF.

This clonotype was counted between two and nine times. This sequence joins TRBV5-1 and TRBJ2-5; D gene unclear. The V end was cut by 7 bases, the J end by 2 bases, with 18 bases between. Per the germline V gene, CDR1 is SGHRS and CDR2 is YFSETQ. The CDR3 totals 15 residues. The chain's CDR3 is CASRTVRRQQETQYF. The CDR3 DNA reads as TGCGCCAGCCGAACTGTCCGGCGCCAACAAGAGACCCAGTACTTC.

This clonotype showed up many times. The chain recombines TRBV12-3 or TRBV12-4 with TRBJ2-7, with unresolved D. The length of the CDR3 is 12 residues. Trimming left V 6 bases short and J 2 bases short, with 8 bases between. CDR3 DNA sequence: TGTGCCAGCAGCTTAAGGGCCTACGAGCAGTACTTC. This gives the protein CASSLRAYEQYF.

This clonotype has more than one count but fewer than ten. This chain links TRBV10-3 with TRBJ2-7, with D unclear. The CDR3 totals 11 residues. CDR1 and CDR2 from the germline V gene are ENHRY and SYGVKD. The V end lost 11 bases, the J end lost 2 bases, and 10 bases lay between the germline ends. This CDR3 is CAASGPYEQYF. CDR3 DNA sequence: TGTGCCGCCTCGGGCCCCTACGAGCAGTACTTC.

Only a few counts were recorded for this clonotype. The V gene is TRBV15, the J gene TRBJ2-7; 9 positions agree with TRBD1. The V gene's germline CDR1 is LNHNV and CDR2 YYDKDF (reference sequence). The CDR3 contains 14 residues. V lost 5 bases to trimming and J lost 2 bases; unmatched junction nucleotides: 4. Here the CDR3 DNA reads TGTGCCACCAGCGCGGGACAGGGTACCTACGAGCAGTACTTC. Its translation: CATSAGQGTYEQYF.

The sample holds a few counts of this clonotype. The rearrangement links TRBV5-1 to TRBJ2-1; 7 bases agree with TRBD1. V was clipped by 1 base and J by 1 base; unmatched bases: 5. Per the germline V gene, CDR1 is SGHRS and CDR2 is YFSETQ. The CDR3 sequence is 16 residues long. CDR3 DNA sequence: TGCGCCAGCAGCTTGATGGGGACAGAGTCCTACAATGAGCAGTTCTTC. Its translation: CASSLMGTESYNEQFF.

The chain joins TRBV20-1 to TRBJ2-1; TRBD2 matches 7 bases. The CDR3 runs 12 residues. Germline trimming cut 5 bases from V and 8 bases from J; bases unmatched to any gene: 6. The germline gives CDR1 DFQATT, CDR2 SNEGSKA (reference sequence). The CDR3 loop reads CSAPRGGDEQFF. CDR3 coding DNA: TGCAGTGCTCCCCGGGGAGGGGATGAGCAGTTCTTC.

The gene calls are TRBV28 and TRBJ2-7; no reliable D call. The CDR3 contains 14 residues. Trimming took 8 bases from V and 0 from J, leaving 14 bases between them. Germline loops: CDR1 MDHEN, CDR2 SYDVKM. CDR3 sequence reads: CASLLPVCSYEQYF. Here the CDR3 DNA reads TGTGCCAGCTTACTCCCGGTTTGCTCCTACGAGCAGTACTTC.

V is TRBV7-9 and J is TRBJ2-2, with D perhaps TRBD1 or TRBD2 (5 bases each). V lost 3 bases, J lost 2 bases, and 10 bases lay in between. The length of the CDR3 is 15 residues. Germline V lookup: CDR1 SEHNR, CDR2 FQNEAQ (reference sequence). The CDR3: CASSLGRINTGELFF. The CDR3 DNA reads as TGTGCCAGCAGCTTGGGACGGATTAACACCGGGGAGCTGTTTTTT.

This clonotype has a handful of counts. The V and J genes are TRBV20-1 and TRBJ2-5, with D hard to call. Trimming removed 4 bases from V and 5 bases from J, with 17 bases in between. CDR1 is DFQATT, CDR2 SNEGSKA, per germline (reference sequence). CDR3 length equals 14 residues. The CDR3 DNA reads as TGCAGTGCTAACACAGACGCTCCGGAGGAGACCCAGTACTTC. This gives the protein CSANTDAPEETQYF.

This rearrangement joins TRBV28 to TRBJ2-5; D is perhaps TRBD1 or TRBD2 (6 bases each). This CDR3 is 17 amino acids long. The V and J ends lost 3 bases and 4 bases respectively, with 21 bases between them. The germline V gene encodes CDR1 MDHEN and CDR2 SYDVKM. The CDR3: CASSFSPGAYRGETQYF. Here the CDR3 DNA reads TGTGCCAGCAGTTTCAGCCCGGGGGCCTATCGGGGAGAGACCCAGTACTTC.

The CDR3 sequence is CASSETRGETQYF. CDR3 in DNA: TGTGCCAGCAGTGAAACTAGAGGGGAGACCCAGTACTTC. V gene TRBV25-1 combines with J gene TRBJ2-5; D is possibly TRBD2 (5 bases). CDR1 MGHDK and CDR2 SYGVNS come from the germline V gene. V dropped 2 bases and J dropped 5 bases, with 9 bases sitting between them. The CDR3 runs 13 residues.

The rearrangement uses TRBV9 and TRBJ2-4; no definite D call. Germline V lookup: CDR1 SGDLS, CDR2 YYNGEE. The CDR3 loop spans 15 amino acids. V lost 6 bases and J 6 bases, leaving 19 bases between the germline ends. The CDR3: CASKGPRWDSNIQYF. The CDR3 region has the DNA TGTGCCAGCAAGGGCCCCCGGTGGGATTCAAACATTCAGTACTTC. The full variable domain, its missing parts supplied by reference TRBV9 and TRBJ2-4, is DSGVTQTPKHLITATGQRVTLRCSPRSGDLSVYWYQQSLDQGLQFLIQYYNGEERAKGNILERFSAQQFPDLHSELNLSSLELGDSALYFCASKGPRWDSNIQYFGAGTRLSVL.

This clonotype was seen a few times. The CDR3, as DNA: TGCAGTGCTAGTACGGGAGTGGGACCAGACTACGAGCAGTACTTC. This gives the protein CSASTGVGPDYEQYF. The genes are TRBV20-1 and TRBJ2-7, with D tentatively TRBD2 (6 bases). The CDR3 loop spans 15 amino acids. Deletions cut 3 bases from V and 3 bases from J, with 18 bases between. Germline V CDR1 and CDR2: DFQATT, SNEGSKA (reference sequence).

This clonotype was found a few times. The chain is built from TRBV12-3 or TRBV12-4 and TRBJ2-7; 10 positions match TRBD2. Trimming cost V 6 bases and J 1 base; bases outside gene matches: 6. The length of the CDR3 is 15 residues. CDR3 in amino acids: CASRPSGSGSYEQYF. The DNA for the CDR3 is TGTGCCAGCAGACCTAGCGGGAGTGGGTCCTACGAGCAGTACTTC.

There are a few counts of this clonotype. The V gene is TRBV6-2 or TRBV6-3, the J gene TRBJ2-1; D is possibly TRBD2 (6 bases). Trimming removed 4 bases at V and 10 bases at J, with 11 bases between. The CDR3 is 12 amino acids. Germline lookup yields CDR1 MNHEY and CDR2 SVGEGT. Written as DNA, the CDR3 is TGTGCCAGCAGTTGGAGTACTAGCGAGCAGTTCTTC. This gives the protein CASSWSTSEQFF.

Many counts were recorded for this clonotype. The V and J genes are TRBV12-3 or TRBV12-4 and TRBJ2-5; tentative D call: TRBD2 (5 bases). The CDR3 covers 16 residues. V was pared by 1 base and J by 2 bases, with 14 bases between. The CDR3 region is CASSLGLAGPQETQYF. The CDR3 DNA reads as TGTGCCAGCAGTTTAGGTCTAGCAGGACCACAAGAGACCCAGTACTTC.

This clonotype showed up just a few times. J is TRBJ2-7 and V is TRBV5-1; D is possibly TRBD2 (6 bases). The CDR3 length is 13 residues. CDR1 is SGHRS and CDR2 is YFSETQ in the germline V gene. With 6 bases removed from V and 6 bases from J, the gap between germline ends came to 16 bases. CDR3 sequence reads: CASTGIFGSEQYF. The CDR3 DNA is TGCGCCAGCACGGGGATATTCGGGAGCGAGCAGTACTTC. Looking up the rest from reference TRBV5-1 and TRBJ2-7 gives the full variable domain: KAGVTQTPRYLIKTRGQQVTLSCSPISGHRSVSWYQQTPGQGLQFLFEYFSETQRNKGNFPGRFSGRQFSNSRSEMNVSTLELGDSALYLCASTGIFGSEQYFGPGTRLTVT.